The T cell receptor (beta chain) under discussion was sequenced for a study of T-cell memory formation after mild COVID-19. Study results and limitations: CD4+ bias marked clones expanding day 15 to 37, unlike balanced contracting clones.

TCRdb redid the calling of the 5' RACE reads with MiXCR, one entry per CDR3 protein. The repertoire includes 550,000 to 700,000 distinct CDR3 sequences, more than 15% of them detected once, and around 12% sits in the top ten. The CDR3 loop spans 16 amino acids. Germline-derived CDR1 and CDR2 are GTSNPN and SVGIG (reference sequence). V dropped 0 bases and J dropped 6 bases, with 20 bases sitting between them. Remarks on this clonotype: As yet, its antigen is unknown.

Sequenced material: PBMCs or a T cell subset sorted from them (not recorded which). This TCR was recovered from an adult woman who had mild COVID-19 (a few samples of this study predate the infection). Cell type and time point are not known. The chain joins TRBV30 to TRBJ1-2, with D hard to call. Here the CDR3 DNA reads TGTGCCTGGAGTGTACTCTTAGGTCCGGGTAGAGATGGCTACACCTTC. The encoded protein is CAWSVLLGPGRDGYTF. Looking up the rest from reference TRBV30 and TRBJ1-2 gives the full variable domain: SQTIHQWPATLVQPVGSPLSLECTVEGTSNPNLYWYRQAAGRGLQLLFYSVGIGQISSEVPQNLSASRPQDRQFILSSKKLLLSDSGFYLCAWSVLLGPGRDGYTFGSGTRLTVV.